The table lists the clone carrying this T cell receptor (beta chain) with many counts. These data come from a study of T cells in Graves' hyperthyroidism and ophthalmopathy. The germline V gene has CDR1 MDHEN and CDR2 SYDVKM. V was clipped by 5 bases and J by 2 bases; unmatched bases: 9. The CDR3 is 16 residues long. Disease duration under 2 months; hyperthyroidism patients were aged 18 to 65. Each diagnosis drew on symptoms, thyroxine, TRAb, thyroid ultrasound and orbital computed tomography findings. The sample of blood was obtained at first hyperthyroidism diagnosis (before any ophthalmopathy symptoms). PBMCs were derived from roughly 9.6 ml fresh peripheral blood. The investigators amplified TCR beta CDR3 regions from RNA transcripts. The HTBI set primed first-round TCR CDR3 RT-PCR. TCRdb ran MiXCR on the multiplex PCR reads and lists one entry per CDR3 protein. The profile shows approximately 370,000 distinct CDR3 sequences, 17% of them singletons.

The material sequenced was blood. The chain combines TRBV28 with TRBJ1-3, with 7 bases matching TRBD1. The sequence derives from a woman aged 25-40 years with Graves' hyperthyroidism that later progressed to Graves' ophthalmopathy. The DNA for the CDR3 is TGTGCCAGCAGTCCCCCAGGCAGGGGGGCTGGAAACACCATATATTTT. Translating gives CASSPPGRGAGNTIYF. The complete variable domain, with remaining parts taken from reference TRBV28 and TRBJ1-3, reads DVKVTQSSRYLVKRTGEKVFLECVQDMDHENMFWYRQDPGLGLRLIYFSYDVKMKEKGDIPEGYSVSREKKERFSLILESASTNQTSMYLCASSPPGRGAGNTIYFGEGSWLTVV.